The 28 T cell receptor beta chains in this list originate from one sample, sequenced in a study of T cell responses to AZD1222 COVID-19 vaccine. Sequencing used immunoSEQ multiplex PCR; TCRdb keeps in-frame clones, though not all of them. In the table there are 80,000 or so clones, 70% to 90% of which are singletons. The specimen was peripheral blood, collected 28 days after the second AZD1222 dose. The source of these receptors is an adult who received the AZD1222 COVID-19 vaccine.

V and J are TRBV20-1 and TRBJ1-1, with D maybe TRBD1 (5 bases). The V end was cut by 4 bases, the J end by 8 bases, with 11 bases between. Germline V gene data show CDR1 as DFQATT and CDR2 as SNEGSKA (reference sequence). The CDR3 covers 11 residues. CDR3 bases: TGCAGTGCTACCCCGGGACGGGAAGCTTTCTTT. Translating it yields CSATPGREAFF.

The chain joins TRBV14 to TRBJ1-2, with D hard to call. In germline, CDR1 is SGHDN, CDR2 FVKESK. Trimming removed 0 bases at V and 7 bases at J, with 9 bases between. This CDR3 has 13 residues. The CDR3 loop reads CASSQDLGGGYTF. The CDR3 region has the DNA TGTGCCAGCAGCCAAGATCTGGGAGGTGGCTACACCTTC.

This rearrangement joins TRBV23-1 to TRBJ1-2; TRBD1 agrees at 9 bases. TRBV23-1 is an ORF, with its function uncertain. J lost 4 bases, V lost 1 base, and 4 bases had no gene match. There are 15 residues in the CDR3. Here the CDR3 DNA reads TGCGCCAGCAGTCAATTGAGGGACAGGGTCTATGGCTACACCTTC. It codes for CASSQLRDRVYGYTF.

V and J are TRBV2 and TRBJ1-1, with D uncertain. Deletions cut 5 bases from V and 4 bases from J, with 11 bases between. The CDR3 sequence is 13 residues long. CDR1 SNHLY and CDR2 FYNNEI come from the germline V gene. CDR3 loop: CASSSEEFTEAFF. The CDR3 region has the DNA TGTGCCAGCAGTTCTGAGGAATTCACTGAAGCTTTCTTT.

The chain links TRBV2 to TRBJ2-5; D is undetermined. Trimming pared 3 bases from V and 10 bases from J, leaving 12 bases between. This CDR3 contains 12 residues. CDR1 and CDR2 from the germline V gene are SNHLY and FYNNEI. In DNA form, the CDR3 reads TGTGCCAGCAGTGACCTCGGAATTGGCCAGTACTTC. This sequence encodes CASSDLGIGQYF.

The chain carries TRBV6-1 and TRBJ2-7; 7 bases are shared with TRBD1. Germline V gives CDR1 MNHNS, CDR2 SASEGT. The CDR3 has 14 amino acids. With V trimmed by 1 base and J by 0 bases, 0 bases remained unmatched. Here the CDR3 DNA reads TGTGCCAGCAGTGAAGGGGACAGCTCCTACGAGCAGTACTTC. It encodes CASSEGDSSYEQYF.

The V gene is TRBV7-2, the J gene TRBJ2-1, with 9 bases that match TRBD2. CDR1 SGHTA and CDR2 FQGNSA come from the germline V gene. V gave up 5 bases and J gave up 15 bases; unmatched junction bases: 5. The CDR3 has 11 residues. The DNA for the CDR3 is TGTGCCAGCAGCGAGGGACTAGCACTGTTCTTC. Protein product: CASSEGLALFF.

The chain combines TRBV9 with TRBJ1-4; no reliable D call. This CDR3 spans 15 amino acids. Trimming removed 4 bases at V and 0 bases at J, with 10 bases between. Germline values: CDR1 SGDLS, CDR2 YYNGEE. In DNA, the CDR3 is TGTGCCAGCAGCCCCGGGCAGACAACTAATGAAAAACTGTTTTTT. This translates into CASSPGQTTNEKLFF.

The chain recombines TRBV27 with TRBJ2-2; no clear D. From germline, CDR1 is MNHEY and CDR2 SMNVEV (reference sequence). The CDR3 runs to 17 residues. V lost 0 bases to trimming and J lost 0 bases, with 11 bases between them. CDR3 DNA: TGTGCCAGCAGTTTATCAGGGCAGACCGCGAACACCGGGGAGCTGTTTTTT. It encodes CASSLSGQTANTGELFF.

Concerning this clone: This CDR3 is also generated by other DNA sequences in the sample. The chain joins TRBV3-1 (or the pseudogene TRBV3-2) to TRBJ2-7, with no clear D. The CDR3 totals 11 residues. Deletions cut 5 bases from V and 3 bases from J, with 5 bases between. Germline loops: CDR1 LGHDT, CDR2 YNNKEL (reference sequence). The CDR3 DNA reads as TGTGCCAGCAGCAGAAACTACGAGCAGTACTTC. As protein: CASSRNYEQYF.

The chain is built from TRBV2 and TRBJ1-6, with 10 positions matching TRBD1. The CDR3 is 13 residues long. The V gene end was trimmed by 7 bases and the J gene end by 7 bases; junction bases not matched to a gene: 1. Germline CDR1 and CDR2: SNHLY and FYNNEI. CDR3 sequence reads: CASKDRGNSPLHF. In DNA form, the CDR3 reads TGTGCCAGCAAGGACAGGGGGAATTCACCCCTCCACTTT.

This chain connects TRBV15 to TRBJ2-1, with a tentative D call TRBD1 (6 bases). This CDR3 contains 16 residues. Trimming pared 0 bases from V and 2 bases from J, leaving 11 bases between. Germline V lookup: CDR1 LNHNV, CDR2 YYDKDF (reference sequence). CDR3: CATSRDLPGAYNEQFF. The DNA of the CDR3 is TGTGCCACCAGCAGAGATCTTCCAGGGGCCTACAATGAGCAGTTCTTC.

The gene calls are TRBV28 and TRBJ1-2; no definite D call. Germline V gene lookup returns CDR1 MDHEN and CDR2 SYDVKM. This CDR3 is 12 amino acids long. V shed 2 bases and J shed 4 bases, with 5 bases lying between them. This CDR3 is CASSLMGYGYTF. The CDR3 region has the DNA TGTGCCAGCAGTTTAATGGGCTATGGCTACACCTTC.

The rearrangement links TRBV27 to TRBJ2-5; D is possibly TRBD2 (6 bases). CDR1 and CDR2 from the germline V gene are MNHEY and SMNVEV (reference sequence). CDR3 length equals 15 residues. The ends were cut back, 5 bases at V and 4 bases at J, with 17 bases in the middle. The CDR3 DNA reads TGTGCCAGCAGTCCGGAATTTTTGGGAGGAGAGACCCAGTACTTC. As protein: CASSPEFLGGETQYF.

The chain joins TRBV3-1 (or the pseudogene TRBV3-2) to TRBJ2-7, with D unclear. This CDR3 has 11 amino acids. V was pared by 1 base and J by 3 bases, with 1 base between. Germline V gene sequence: CDR1 LGHDT, CDR2 YNNKEL (reference sequence). CDR3 in amino acids: CASSQVYEQYF. DNA of the CDR3: TGTGCCAGCAGCCAAGTCTACGAGCAGTACTTC.

This chain links TRBV5-1 with TRBJ2-5; D ambiguous. Trimming shortened V by 3 bases and J by 4 bases, and 4 bases separated the two germline ends. Germline V gene lookup returns CDR1 SGHRS and CDR2 YFSETQ. The CDR3 runs 11 residues. The CDR3 DNA sequence: TGCGCCAGCAGCTCCTCAGAGACCCAGTACTTC. Protein product: CASSSSETQYF.

V gene TRBV3-1 (or the pseudogene TRBV3-2) combines with J gene TRBJ2-5, with D perhaps matching TRBD1 or TRBD2 (6 bases each). From germline, CDR1 is LGHDT and CDR2 YNNKEL (reference sequence). The ends were cut back, 4 bases at V and 1 base at J, with 13 bases in the middle. The CDR3 extends over 15 amino acids. CDR3 bases: TGTGCCAGCAGCCGGACCGGGGGCGGCCAAGAGACCCAGTACTTC. It translates to CASSRTGGGQETQYF.

The V gene is TRBV6-1, the J gene TRBJ2-5; perhaps TRBD1 as D (5 bases). Germline V gene lookup returns CDR1 MNHNS and CDR2 SASEGT. CDR3 size: 15 residues. The V end was cut by 1 base, the J end by 0 bases, with 9 bases between. Written as DNA, the CDR3 is TGTGCCAGCAGTGAAGTTGGGGCAAACCAAGAGACCCAGTACTTC. Translating it yields CASSEVGANQETQYF.

This chain connects TRBV27 to TRBJ2-7; D is unclear. CDR3 size: 14 residues. V was clipped by 6 bases and J by 1 base, with 13 bases between them. Looked up from germline, CDR1 is MNHEY and CDR2 is SMNVEV (reference sequence). CDR3 region: CASSLSGVSYEQYF. CDR3 coding DNA: TGTGCCAGCAGCCTAAGTGGGGTTTCCTACGAGCAGTACTTC.

The chain couples TRBV4-1 to TRBJ1-4; D gene unclear. With 0 bases removed from V and 4 bases from J, the gap between germline ends came to 12 bases. The CDR3 runs to 16 residues. Germline assignment: CDR1 MGHRA and CDR2 YSYEKL. Here the CDR3 DNA reads TGCGCCAGCAGCCAAGAGTCTCAGCGGAGTAATGAAAAACTGTTTTTT. Protein sequence: CASSQESQRSNEKLFF.

A note on this clone: Different DNA sequences within this sample yield the same CDR3. V usage is TRBV27 and J usage is TRBJ1-2, with a weak D call TRBD1 (5 bases). V was clipped by 3 bases and J by 7 bases, with 12 bases between them. Per the germline V gene, CDR1 is MNHEY and CDR2 is SMNVEV (reference sequence). The CDR3 length is 13 residues. The CDR3 DNA reads TGTGCCAGCAGTTTTTGGGGGAGGGGTGGCTACACCTTC. Translated, it gives CASSFWGRGGYTF.

This chain uses TRBV5-1 with TRBJ2-3; possible D gene TRBD2, 6 bases. Trimming stripped 4 bases from V and 10 bases from J, with 16 bases between. Germline V gene sequence: CDR1 SGHRS, CDR2 YFSETQ. CDR3 length: 13 residues. In DNA, the CDR3 is TGCGCCAGCAGCGGCGGGACCGCCCCATCGCAGTATTTT. This codes for CASSGGTAPSQYF.

The genes are TRBV5-5 and TRBJ1-6; 7 bases match TRBD1. The trim removed 4 bases at V and 7 bases at J, leaving 8 bases unmatched. CDR1 SGHKS and CDR2 YYEKEE come from the germline V gene (reference sequence). The CDR3 covers 15 residues. The CDR3 spells CASSGRTGANSPLHF. CDR3 bases: TGTGCCAGCAGCGGGAGGACAGGAGCAAATTCACCCCTCCACTTT.

The chain combines TRBV14 with TRBJ2-1; no clear D gene. The CDR3 contains 13 residues. The germline V gene encodes CDR1 SGHDN and CDR2 FVKESK. Trimming took off 1 base at V and 7 bases at J, with 8 bases between the two ends. The CDR3 loop is CASSQVWGNEQFF. Here the CDR3 DNA reads TGTGCCAGCAGCCAAGTCTGGGGAAATGAGCAGTTCTTC.

This clone appeared once. J is TRBJ1-2 and V is TRBV18; perhaps TRBD1 as D (5 bases). Germline V gene lookup returns CDR1 KGHSH and CDR2 LQKENI. The V end was cut by 6 bases, the J end by 4 bases, with 15 bases between. The CDR3 contains 14 residues. CDR3 in DNA: TGTGCCAGCTCTCCGGGGACGGCGGTCTATGGCTACACCTTC. The encoded protein is CASSPGTAVYGYTF.

A few counts support this clone. This chain joins TRBV6-5 and TRBJ1-1; no clear D. The CDR3 spans 11 residues. CDR1 MNHEY and CDR2 SVGAGI come from the germline V gene. V shed 5 bases and J shed 7 bases, with 8 bases lying between them. CDR3 residues: CASSQQNEAFF. The DNA for the CDR3 is TGTGCCAGCAGTCAACAGAATGAAGCTTTCTTT.

This chain uses TRBV10-3 with TRBJ1-1; 12 nucleotides match TRBD1. The CDR3 totals 13 residues. V trimming: 7 bases; J trimming: 8 bases; junction bases outside the gene matches: 5. Germline CDR1 ENHRY, CDR2 SYGVKD. CDR3 amino acids: CAITPGTGGEAFF. CDR3 DNA: TGTGCCATCACCCCCGGGACAGGGGGCGAAGCTTTCTTT.

The chain has TRBV5-5 and TRBJ1-3; D remains ambiguous. V lost 4 bases and J lost 0, with 8 bases in between. The germline gives CDR1 SGHKS, CDR2 YYEKEE (reference sequence). The length of the CDR3 is 14 residues. The CDR3 DNA follows: TGTGCCAGCAGCCGTGACCCCTCTGGAAACACCATATATTTT. This translates into CASSRDPSGNTIYF. The variable domain in full, with the rest retrieved from reference TRBV5-5 and TRBJ1-3, is DAGVTQSPTHLIKTRGQQVTLRCSPISGHKSVSWYQQVLGQGPQFIFQYYEKEERGRGNFPDRFSARQFPNYSSELNVNALLLGDSALYLCASSRDPSGNTIYFGEGSWLTVV.